This is a list of T cell receptor beta chains from one sample in a study of shared clonotypes between healthy human individuals. Data came from immunoSEQ multiplex PCR; TCRdb stores just in-frame clones and leaves some out. The table includes some 1,900,000 clones, over 85% detected once. The sample taken for sequencing was naive CD8+ T cells sorted from blood. The receptors shown here come from a man younger than 30 in good health. Both conserved end residues are part of each CDR3. Fields, in order: V gene, clone size, J gene, D gene, CDR3 DNA, CDR3 protein. D genes are given only for firm matches. For some rows the clone size is stated as once, few or many, or as a class when expanded; others skip it.

TRBV9	-	TRBJ2-7	-	TGTGCCAGCAGCGTAGAGGGGACGGTAGCCTACGAGCAGTACTTC	CASSVEGTVAYEQYF
TRBV5-4	few	TRBJ2-7	-	TGTGCCAGCAGCTTACAGGGTACCTACGAGCAGTACTTC	CASSLQGTYEQYF
TRBV7-9	-	TRBJ2-7	-	TGTGCCAGCAGCTTAGGGAGCATAGGTGAGCAGTACTTC	CASSLGSIGEQYF
TRBV6-1	-	TRBJ2-7	-	TGTGCCAGCACCAAGAGGGCAGACCCGCCCGAGCAGTACTTC	CASTKRADPPEQYF
TRBV5-4	-	TRBJ1-1	TRBD1	TGTGCCAGCAGCCCGGGGGGGACAGGGTACACTGAAGCTTTCTTT	CASSPGGTGYTEAFF
TRBV4-1	-	TRBJ2-7	-	TGCGCCAGCAGCCAAGTTAGGACCCCAAGCGCCTACGAGCAGTACTTC	CASSQVRTPSAYEQYF
TRBV14	-	TRBJ2-7	TRBD2	TGTGCCAGCAGCCAAGATTGGACGGGGGGGTACGAGCAGTACTTC	CASSQDWTGGYEQYF
TRBV28	-	TRBJ1-5	-	TGTGCCAGCAGCGGGGTGGGGTATAGCAATCAGCCCCAGCATTTT	CASSGVGYSNQPQHF
TRBV15	-	TRBJ1-2	-	TGTGCCACCAGCAGAGCTCCGAGTGGAGGAGGCTACACCTTC	CATSRAPSGGGYTF
TRBV5-4	-	TRBJ2-5	-	TGTGCCAGCAGCTTCGGGGGAGTGGAGACCCAGTACTTC	CASSFGGVETQYF
TRBV29-1	-	TRBJ2-2	-	TGCAGCGCTGAGGGGGCGAACACCGGGGAGCTGTTTTTT	CSAEGANTGELFF
TRBV13	-	TRBJ2-3	TRBD1	TGTGCCAGCAGCTTAGGAATCGGGACAGGGTATACAGATACGCAGTATTTT	CASSLGIGTGYTDTQYF
TRBV4-1	-	TRBJ1-6	-	TGCGCCAGCAGCTTAGGCGATTCACCCCTCCACTTT	CASSLGDSPLHF
TRBV10-2	-	TRBJ1-2	-	TGCGCCAGCAGTGAGCGGATACAGGGTGAGGGCTACACCTTC	CASSERIQGEGYTF
TRBV27	few	TRBJ1-3	-	TGTGCCAGCAGTTTGTGGCAGGGGAACACCATATATTTT	CASSLWQGNTIYF
TRBV9	-	TRBJ2-2	-	TGTGCCAGCAGCGTAGAGGGGACCCTAGGGACCGGGGAGCTGTTTTTT	CASSVEGTLGTGELFF
TRBV5-4	-	TRBJ1-6	-	TGTGCCAGCAGCTTTAGGGCCGGCTCCTATAATTCACCCCTCCACTTT	CASSFRAGSYNSPLHF
TRBV5-1	-	TRBJ1-5	-	TGCGCCAGCAGCCCTGAGGGGAATCAGCCCCAGCATTTT	CASSPEGNQPQHF
TRBV4-1	-	TRBJ2-7	TRBD1	TGCGCCAGCAGCCAAGTCCGGGACAGTTTTTACGAGCAGTACTTC	CASSQVRDSFYEQYF
TRBV2	once	TRBJ1-2	-	TGTGCCAGCAAAGGCACCGCCTATGGCTACACCTTC	CASKGTAYGYTF
TRBV7-8	-	TRBJ2-7	-	TGTGCCAGCAGCTTAGTGGTCCACGAGCAGTACTTC	CASSLVVHEQYF
TRBV11-2	-	TRBJ2-7	-	TGTGCCAGCAGCTTAGTAGTACACGAGCAGTACTTC	CASSLVVHEQYF
TRBV30	once	TRBJ2-7	-	TGTGCCTGGAGTGCAGGGTTTGGGGTAGACGAGCAGTACTTC	CAWSAGFGVDEQYF
TRBV7-2	-	TRBJ2-1	-	TGTGCCAGCAGCTCCCGTCAGGTAAGCTCCTACAATGAGCAGTTCTTC	CASSSRQVSSYNEQFF
TRBV7-9	-	TRBJ2-7	-	TGTGCCAGCAGCTTGACGGATCCTTACGAGCAGTACTTC	CASSLTDPYEQYF
TRBV19	-	TRBJ2-7	-	TGTGCCAGTAGTATTGATGAGGGTTGGCAGCGGGAGCAGTACTTC	CASSIDEGWQREQYF
TRBV7-2	-	TRBJ2-7	-	TGTGCCAGCAGCTTTGGGGACATGATCTCCTACGAGCAGTACTTC	CASSFGDMISYEQYF
TRBV27	-	TRBJ2-4	-	TGTGCCAGCAGTCCACTTTTAGCCAAAAACATTCAGTACTTC	CASSPLLAKNIQYF
TRBV4-3	-	TRBJ1-1	-	TGCGCCAGCAACGAAGGGTTGAACACTGAAGCTTTCTTT	CASNEGLNTEAFF
TRBV7-9	-	TRBJ2-7	TRBD2	TGTGCCAGCAGCTTAGCTTCCGTGACGGGGGGACTCTACGAGCAGTACTTC	CASSLASVTGGLYEQYF
TRBV11-2	-	TRBJ2-7	-	TGTGCCAGCAGCTTAGTGGTGTCCTACGAGCAGTACTTC	CASSLVVSYEQYF
TRBV4-1	-	TRBJ1-1	-	TGCGCCAGCAGCCAAACGATTATGAACACTGAAGCTTTCTTT	CASSQTIMNTEAFF
TRBV7-7	-	TRBJ2-2	-	TGTGCTAGCAGCTTCTCAGACGGTTCCGGGGAGCTGTTTTTT	CASSFSDGSGELFF
TRBV5-4	-	TRBJ2-3	TRBD2	TGTGCCAGCAGCTTGGATGACAGCGGGGTCACAGATACGCAGTATTTT	CASSLDDSGVTDTQYF
TRBV10-3	-	TRBJ2-7	-	TGTGCCATCAAAGCCGGGACAAGCTACGAGCAGTACTTC	CAIKAGTSYEQYF
TRBV7-2	once	TRBJ1-1	-	TGTGCCAGCAGCCCGTTGATCCCCGGGACAGAAGCTTTCTTT	CASSPLIPGTEAFF
TRBV4-3	-	TRBJ2-5	-	TGCGCCAGCAGCCAAGATACTATACAAGAGACCCAGTACTTC	CASSQDTIQETQYF
TRBV2	once	TRBJ2-7	TRBD2	TGTGCCAGCAGTGTAGCGGGGGGGCGGTACGAGCAGTACTTC	CASSVAGGRYEQYF
TRBV27	-	TRBJ1-2	-	TGTGCCAGCAGCTCTTTAACGGACAGCCCCTATGGCTACACCTTC	CASSSLTDSPYGYTF
TRBV7-7	-	TRBJ2-5	TRBD2	TGTGCTAGCAGCTCAGGACTAGCGGGAGATGGGGAGACCCAGTACTTC	CASSSGLAGDGETQYF
TRBV9	-	TRBJ2-1	TRBD2	TGTGCCAGCAGCGTAGCTGCTAGCGGGCCTTACAATGAGCAGTTCTTC	CASSVAASGPYNEQFF
TRBV9	-	TRBJ2-7	-	TGTGCCAGCAGTTCCTCGGGGGGCGGGCTAGAAGACTACGAGCAGTACTTC	CASSSSGGGLEDYEQYF
TRBV13	-	TRBJ2-1	TRBD2	TGTGCCAGCAGCACAGGACTAGCCCCTGAGCAGTTCTTC	CASSTGLAPEQFF